The TCR beta chain under discussion was sequenced for a study of blood T cells in healthy people across ages. The second PCR ran roughly 7 to 12 cycles with a sample-barcoded 5' primer and J-beta primers. A template-switch adaptor containing 12 random nucleotides labeled each cDNA molecule. Per-sample output comprised a minimum of 3 million paired-end reads containing CDR3. Using its own MiXCR run on the 5' RACE reads, TCRdb lists one record per CDR3 protein. The table lists about 640,000 distinct CDR3 sequences, roughly 50% of them singletons. Turning to this clonotype: Antigen specificity is unknown.

Study-level results: Fewer expanded clones and more diversity marked long-lived versus aged donors.

This receptor was obtained from a man aged 60 to 75 in good health. Sequenced sample: blood.

The CDR3 reads CASSAPETGGVGANVLTF. CDR3 in DNA: TGCGCCAGCAGCGCTCCCGAGACAGGGGGCGTTGGGGCCAACGTCCTGACTTTC. The V gene is TRBV5-1, the J gene TRBJ2-6; 10 bases agree with TRBD1. Germline V lookup: CDR1 SGHRS, CDR2 YFSETQ. The CDR3 length is 18 residues. V dropped 4 bases and J dropped 3; count of bases not matched to a gene: 10. Full variable domain (outside the CDR3, taken from reference TRBV5-1 and TRBJ2-6): KAGVTQTPRYLIKTRGQQVTLSCSPISGHRSVSWYQQTPGQGLQFLFEYFSETQRNKGNFPGRFSGRQFSNSRSEMNVSTLELGDSALYLCASSAPETGGVGANVLTFGAGSRLTVL.